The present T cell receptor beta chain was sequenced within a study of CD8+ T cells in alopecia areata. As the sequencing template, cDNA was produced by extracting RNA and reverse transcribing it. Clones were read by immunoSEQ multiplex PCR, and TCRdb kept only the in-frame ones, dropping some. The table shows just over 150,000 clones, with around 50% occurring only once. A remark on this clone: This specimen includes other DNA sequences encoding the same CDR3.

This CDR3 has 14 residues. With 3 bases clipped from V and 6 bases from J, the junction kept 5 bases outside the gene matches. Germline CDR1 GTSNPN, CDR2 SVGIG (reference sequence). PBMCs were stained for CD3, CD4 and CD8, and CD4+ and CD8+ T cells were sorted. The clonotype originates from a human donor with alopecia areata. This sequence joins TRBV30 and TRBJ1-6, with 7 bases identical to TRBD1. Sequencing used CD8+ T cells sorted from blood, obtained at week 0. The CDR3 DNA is TGTGCCTGGAGCCCCGGACAGGCTAATTCACCCCTCCACTTT. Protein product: CAWSPGQANSPLHF.